What follows describes a single TCR beta chain. The sample is drawn from a study of PD-L1 blockade in urothelial cancer. Study context: It was at 3 weeks (second dose) and 6 weeks after treatment start that blood was analyzed.

Time point specified: pretreatment peripheral blood. Germline values: CDR1 GTSNPN, CDR2 SVGIG (reference sequence). V lost 6 bases and J 1 base, leaving 12 bases between the germline ends. CDR3 length: 13 amino acids. Profiling relied on immunoSEQ multiplex PCR, and the TCRdb table lists in-frame clones only, not all of them. This sample yields under 20,000 clones, of which around 89% are seen a single time; roughly 13% belongs to the top ten. V is TRBV30 and J is TRBJ1-1; tentative D call: TRBD1 (6 bases). The specimen comprised PBMCs, sampled around atezolizumab (anti-PD-L1) treatment. This clonotype was obtained from a man aged 65-85 years with urothelial cancer. CDR3 residues: CACRGGPNTEAFF. CDR3 nucleotides: TGTGCCTGTAGGGGGGGCCCGAACACTGAAGCTTTCTTT.